Listed below are T cell receptor beta chains from one sample, sequenced in a study of Tregs in tolerant kidney transplant recipients. Assay: immunoSEQ multiplex PCR; the TCRdb copy retains only in-frame clones and omits some. The sample has fewer than 100,000 clones; approximately 93% are singletons. The sequences come from CD4+ T cells from blood, collected before the transplant. These receptors all stem from a human donor who received a combined kidney and bone marrow transplant. CDR3s include the opening cysteine and the closing phenylalanine or tryptophan. The D gene is left open where the match is weak. Clone size, where shown, is once, few, many, or a class for clones that have expanded.

>TRBD2|TRBJ2-1|-|TRBV6-5
CASKASGFGEQFF
TGTGCCAGCAAAGCTAGCGGGTTTGGTGAGCAGTTCTTC
>TRBD2|TRBJ2-5|-|TRBV4-2
CASNEVGAGRGETQYF
TGTGCCAGCAACGAGGTCGGAGCGGGAAGGGGCGAGACCCAGTACTTC
>-|TRBJ2-7|-|TRBV6-1
CASSEMMRYEQYF
TGTGCCAGCAGTGAAATGATGAGGTACGAGCAGTACTTC
>-|TRBJ2-6|-|TRBV4-1
CASSFQGSGANVLTF
TGCGCCAGCAGCTTTCAGGGCTCTGGGGCCAACGTCCTGACTTTC
>-|TRBJ2-7|-|TRBV6-5
CASSQGHQTIYEQYF
TGTGCCAGCAGCCAGGGACACCAAACCATCTACGAGCAGTACTTC
>-|TRBJ2-4|-|TRBV7-2
CASPRGAKNIQYF
TGTGCCAGCCCCCGAGGGGCCAAAAACATTCAGTACTTC
>TRBD1|TRBJ2-2|-|TRBV7-2
CASSPWDRANTGELFF
TGTGCCAGCAGCCCGTGGGACAGGGCGAACACCGGGGAGCTGTTTTTT
>TRBD2|TRBJ2-5|-|TRBV5-4
CASSPGGLQETQYF
TGTGCCAGCAGCCCGGGGGGTTTGCAAGAGACCCAGTACTTC
>TRBD2|TRBJ2-1|once|TRBV7-2
CASSYTSGRRNEQFF
TGTGCCAGCAGCTATACTAGCGGGAGGCGCAATGAGCAGTTCTTC
>-|TRBJ2-3|-|TRBV18
CASSPLGLGSSTDTQYF
TGTGCCAGCTCACCGTTGGGCTTAGGGAGCAGCACAGATACGCAGTATTTT
>-|TRBJ2-5|-|TRBV27
CASSPSWQGETQYF
TGTGCCAGCAGTCCCTCCTGGCAGGGGGAGACCCAGTACTTC
>-|TRBJ2-6|-|TRBV11-3
CASSFTGANVLTF
TGTGCCAGCAGCTTCACTGGGGCCAACGTCCTGACTTTC
>TRBD1|TRBJ2-1|once|TRBV7-3
CASSPGTGVFF
TGTGCCAGCAGCCCCGGGACAGGGGTGTTCTTC
>TRBD1|TRBJ1-4|-|TRBV5-6
CASSRGQINEKLFF
TGTGCCAGCAGCAGGGGACAGATTAATGAAAAACTGTTTTTT
>-|TRBJ2-2|-|TRBV5-4
CASSLGKGAHTGELFF
TGTGCCAGCAGCTTAGGTAAAGGGGCGCACACCGGGGAGCTGTTTTTT
>-|TRBJ1-6|-|TRBV2
CASSEPPGDWAPLHF
TGTGCCAGCAGTGAACCGCCGGGAGACTGGGCACCCCTCCACTTT
>TRBD2|TRBJ2-7|-|TRBV5-4
CASSLGLAGGYEQYF
TGTGCCAGCAGCTTGGGACTAGCGGGAGGGTACGAGCAGTACTTC
>TRBD2|TRBJ2-7|-|TRBV7-2
CATSGGRLAGGGYEQYF
TGTGCCACCTCTGGGGGCAGACTAGCGGGGGGCGGATACGAGCAGTACTTC
>TRBD1|TRBJ2-7|-|TRBV6-1
CASSGEGLTGRRLEQYF
TGTGCCAGCAGTGGCGAGGGCCTGACAGGGCGCCGTTTGGAGCAGTACTTC
>TRBD1|TRBJ2-7|few|TRBV6-6
CASSKQGALGLEQYF
TGTGCCAGCAGTAAGCAGGGGGCTCTTGGTCTCGAGCAGTACTTC
>-|TRBJ2-7|-|TRBV4-1
CASSRGPGVSYEQYF
TGCGCCAGCAGCCGAGGCCCGGGAGTCTCCTACGAGCAGTACTTC
>TRBD2|TRBJ2-3|-|TRBV7-2
CASSPGLAGGRADTQYF
TGTGCCAGCAGCCCGGGACTAGCGGGAGGGCGGGCAGATACGCAGTATTTT
>TRBD1|TRBJ1-2|-|TRBV2
CASSIRDRDDGYTF
TGTGCCAGCAGCATCCGGGACAGGGACGATGGCTACACCTTC
>-|TRBJ1-2|once|TRBV7-9
CASSLGSGVVNYGYTF
TGTGCCAGCAGCTTAGGTTCAGGGGTGGTTAACTATGGCTACACCTTC
>-|TRBJ2-7|-|TRBV11-3
CASSQEGYEQYF
TGTGCCAGCAGCCAGGAGGGGTACGAGCAGTACTTC
>TRBD1|TRBJ2-2|-|TRBV18
CASSSGQGTNTGELFF
TGTGCCAGCTCATCCGGACAGGGTACGAACACCGGGGAGCTGTTTTTT
>TRBD1|TRBJ1-6|-|TRBV5-4
CASSATGGSSPLHF
TGTGCCAGCAGCGCGACAGGGGGCAGTTCACCCCTCCACTTT
>TRBD1|TRBJ2-5|once|TRBV5-1
CASSWQGAFLGETQYF
TGCGCCAGCAGCTGGCAGGGGGCTTTCTTGGGAGAGACCCAGTACTTC
>-|TRBJ2-7|-|TRBV11-3
CASSFFVRGPYEQYF
TGTGCCAGCAGCTTTTTTGTTCGCGGCCCCTACGAGCAGTACTTC
>TRBD1|TRBJ1-4|-|TRBV7-2
CASSTGQFNEKLFF
TGTGCCAGCAGCACGGGACAGTTTAATGAAAAACTGTTTTTT
>TRBD2|TRBJ2-3|once|TRBV4-1
CASSQEGPLAGNTDTQYF
TGCGCCAGCAGCCAAGAGGGCCCTCTAGCGGGTAACACAGATACGCAGTATTTT
>TRBD2|TRBJ2-2|-|TRBV10-2
CASSELAGGRGELFF
TGCGCCAGCAGTGAATTAGCGGGAGGGCGAGGGGAGCTGTTTTTT
>-|TRBJ1-6|-|TRBV5-1
CASSLGQVGNSPLHF
TGCGCCAGCAGCTTGGGGCAGGTTGGGAATTCACCCCTCCACTTT
>TRBD2|TRBJ2-7|-|TRBV6-1
CASRRLAEAYEQYF
TGTGCCAGCAGGCGACTAGCGGAAGCCTACGAGCAGTACTTC
>-|TRBJ2-7|-|TRBV4-3
CASSQAPYSSRTYEQYF
TGCGCCAGCAGCCAAGCCCCCTACTCTAGTAGAACCTACGAGCAGTACTTC
>-|TRBJ1-4|few|TRBV6-6
CASSMGGRGDEKLFF
TGTGCCAGCAGTATGGGGGGACGGGGAGATGAAAAACTGTTTTTT
>-|TRBJ1-2|-|TRBV11-2
CASSYNPYGYTF
TGTGCCAGCAGCTACAACCCGTATGGCTACACCTTC
>-|TRBJ2-2|-|TRBV7-6
CASSLREQGHIGELFF
TGTGCCAGCAGCTTGAGGGAACAGGGCCATATTGGGGAGCTGTTTTTT
>-|TRBJ1-4|-|TRBV30
CAWSVGAGSNEKLFF
TGTGCCTGGAGTGTCGGGGCGGGAAGTAATGAAAAACTGTTTTTT
>-|TRBJ1-6|-|TRBV27
CASSFDRGFYNSPLHF
TGTGCCAGCAGTTTCGATCGGGGTTTTTATAATTCACCCCTCCACTTT
>-|TRBJ2-5|-|TRBV25-1
CASSESRGRAETQYF
TGTGCCAGCAGTGAGTCGCGAGGCAGGGCCGAGACCCAGTACTTC
>-|TRBJ1-6|-|TRBV11-3
CASSPLQGNSPLHF
TGTGCCAGCAGCCCCCTACAGGGTAATTCACCCCTCCACTTT
>TRBD2|TRBJ2-5|-|TRBV6-5
CASSSGITEETQYF
TGTGCCAGCAGCAGCGGGATTACGGAAGAGACCCAGTACTTC
>TRBD1|TRBJ2-7|-|TRBV2
CASTKGYSGAQGGSYEQYF
TGTGCCAGCACCAAAGGTTATTCCGGCGCACAGGGGGGCTCCTACGAGCAGTACTTC
>TRBD1|TRBJ2-5|-|TRBV13
CASSPRQGLDQETQYF
TGTGCCAGCAGCCCTAGACAGGGCCTAGACCAAGAGACCCAGTACTTC
>-|TRBJ1-5|once|TRBV19
CASRVDHSNQPQHF
TGTGCCAGTCGGGTCGACCATAGCAATCAGCCCCAGCATTTT
>-|TRBJ1-2|-|TRBV19
CASSIQPPRGTNYGYTF
TGTGCCAGTAGTATTCAACCGCCCAGGGGCACTAACTATGGCTACACCTTC
>-|TRBJ1-3|once|TRBV7-9
CASSLGGRALSGNTIYF
TGTGCCAGCAGCTTAGGTGGGAGGGCTCTCTCTGGAAACACCATATATTTT
>TRBD1|TRBJ1-6|once|TRBV28
CASSFLQGEYSPLHF
TGTGCCAGCAGTTTTTTACAGGGGGAATATTCACCCCTCCACTTT
>-|TRBJ2-5|-|TRBV6-5
CASSYLPGETQYF
TGTGCCAGCAGTTACCTTCCCGGGGAGACCCAGTACTTC
>TRBD1|TRBJ1-2|-|TRBV20-1
CSAKSGGVYTF
TGCAGTGCTAAATCAGGGGGTGTTTACACCTTC
>TRBD1|TRBJ1-6|-|TRBV15
CATSRVGTGDSPLHF
TGTGCCACCAGCAGAGTTGGGACAGGGGATTCACCCCTCCACTTT
>-|TRBJ2-1|-|TRBV7-6
CASSLDGLYNEQFF
TGTGCCAGCAGCTTAGACGGGTTGTACAATGAGCAGTTCTTC
>TRBD2|TRBJ2-1|-|TRBV10-3
CAIREGLAPHNEQFF
TGTGCCATCAGGGAGGGACTAGCCCCCCACAATGAGCAGTTCTTC
>-|TRBJ1-6|-|TRBV25-1
CASSGQTAWYNSPLHF
TGTGCCAGCAGTGGCCAGACAGCGTGGTATAATTCCCCCCTCCACTTT
>TRBD2|TRBJ2-6|-|TRBV10-1
CASSETLAGESSGANVLTF
TGCGCCAGCAGTGAAACACTAGCGGGGGAGAGCTCTGGGGCCAACGTCCTGACTTTC
>TRBD2|TRBJ2-5|-|TRBV10-3
CAISGLAEETQYF
TGTGCCATCAGCGGACTAGCGGAAGAGACCCAGTACTTC
>-|TRBJ2-7|-|TRBV27
CASSLLAGDSYEQYF
TGTGCCAGCAGTTTATTGGCAGGGGACTCCTACGAGCAGTACTTC
>-|TRBJ2-2|-|TRBV11-3
CASRKSPREAGELFF
TGTGCCAGCAGAAAATCACCCCGGGAAGCCGGGGAGCTGTTTTTT